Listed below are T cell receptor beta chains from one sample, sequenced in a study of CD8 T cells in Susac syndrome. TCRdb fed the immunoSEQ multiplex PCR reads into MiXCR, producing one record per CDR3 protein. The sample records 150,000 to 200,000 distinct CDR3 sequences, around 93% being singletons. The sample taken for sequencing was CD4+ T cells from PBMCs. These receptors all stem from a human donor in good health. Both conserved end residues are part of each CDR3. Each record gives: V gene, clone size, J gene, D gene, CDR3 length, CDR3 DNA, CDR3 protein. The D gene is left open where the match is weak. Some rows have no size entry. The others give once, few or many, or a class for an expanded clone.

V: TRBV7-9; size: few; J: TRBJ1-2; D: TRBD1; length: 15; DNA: TGTGCCAGCAGCTTCTCCGGACAGGGAGGAACTGGCTACACCTTC; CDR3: CASSFSGQGGTGYTF
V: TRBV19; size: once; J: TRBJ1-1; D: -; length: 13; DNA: TGTGCCAGTAGTAACTCAGGGAACACTGAAGCTTTCTTT; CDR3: CASSNSGNTEAFF
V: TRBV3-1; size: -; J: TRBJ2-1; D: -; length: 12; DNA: TGTGCCAGCAGCCGCGGTCTAGCGACGCAGTTCTTC; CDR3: CASSRGLATQFF
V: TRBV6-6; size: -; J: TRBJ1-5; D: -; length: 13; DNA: TGTGCCAGCAGTAACGACAGAAATCAGCCCCAGCATTTT; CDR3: CASSNDRNQPQHF
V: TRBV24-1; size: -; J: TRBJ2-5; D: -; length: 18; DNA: TGTGCCACCAGTGATTCGTCCGCCTACCGGGGGCCCCAAGAGACCCAGTACTTC; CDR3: CATSDSSAYRGPQETQYF
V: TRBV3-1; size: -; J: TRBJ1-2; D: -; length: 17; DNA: TGTGCCAGCAGCCAAGGAGAGTTCAGGGGACCTAACTATGGCTACACCTTC; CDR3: CASSQGEFRGPNYGYTF
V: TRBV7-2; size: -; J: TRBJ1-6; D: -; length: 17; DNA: TGTGCCAGCAGCCCCCGGGCCGGGGGGTTTAATAATTCACCCCTCCACTTT; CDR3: CASSPRAGGFNNSPLHF
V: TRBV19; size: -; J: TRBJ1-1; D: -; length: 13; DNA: TGTGCCAGTATAAAGAGGATGAACACTGAAGCTTTCTTT; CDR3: CASIKRMNTEAFF
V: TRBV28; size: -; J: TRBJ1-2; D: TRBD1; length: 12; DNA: TGTGCCAGCAGGATACAGGGGTATGGCTACACCTTC; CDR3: CASRIQGYGYTF
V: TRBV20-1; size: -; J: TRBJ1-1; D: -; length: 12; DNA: TGCAGTGCTAATGGTTTTACAGACGAAGCTTTCTTT; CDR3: CSANGFTDEAFF
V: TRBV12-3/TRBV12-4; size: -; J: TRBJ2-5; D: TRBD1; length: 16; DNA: TGTGCCAGCAGTTCGCCCGGGACAGGTGTGGGGGAGACCCAGTACTTC; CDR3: CASSSPGTGVGETQYF
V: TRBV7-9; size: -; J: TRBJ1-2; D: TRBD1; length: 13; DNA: TGTGCCAGCACCTCCGGGACAGGGAGCGGCTACACCTTC; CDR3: CASTSGTGSGYTF
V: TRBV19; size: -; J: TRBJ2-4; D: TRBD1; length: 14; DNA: TGTGCCAGTAATAACAGGGGGTCCAAAAACATTCAGTACTTC; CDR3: CASNNRGSKNIQYF
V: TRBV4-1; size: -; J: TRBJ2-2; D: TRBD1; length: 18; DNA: TGCGCCAGCAGCCATCCTCCCCCGGGGACAGGGAACACCGGGGAGCTGTTTTTT; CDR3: CASSHPPPGTGNTGELFF
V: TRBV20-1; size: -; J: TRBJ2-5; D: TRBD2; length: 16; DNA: TGCAGTGCTAGGAGGAGTAGCGGGGGAGACCAAGAGACCCAGTACTTC; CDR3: CSARRSSGGDQETQYF
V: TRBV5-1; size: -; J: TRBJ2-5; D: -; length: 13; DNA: TGCGCCAGCAGTCGACTATACCAAGAGACCCAGTACTTC; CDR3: CASSRLYQETQYF
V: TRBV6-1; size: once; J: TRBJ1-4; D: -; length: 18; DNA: TGTGCCAGCCGGGGCGGCCGCTTCCTTATAGCAACTAATGAAAAACTGTTTTTT; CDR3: CASRGGRFLIATNEKLFF
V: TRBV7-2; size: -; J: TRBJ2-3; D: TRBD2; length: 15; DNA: TGTGCCAGCACCCCGGGGGGGAGCGGAAAGAGCACGCAGTATTTT; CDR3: CASTPGGSGKSTQYF
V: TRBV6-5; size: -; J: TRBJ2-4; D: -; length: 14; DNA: TGTGCCAGCAGTTACTCGGGCAGGGAAAACATTCAGTACTTC; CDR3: CASSYSGRENIQYF
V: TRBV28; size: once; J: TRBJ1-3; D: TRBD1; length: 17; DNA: TGTGCCAGCAGTGGTGACGGGACAGGGGATTTCGGAAACACCATATATTTT; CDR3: CASSGDGTGDFGNTIYF
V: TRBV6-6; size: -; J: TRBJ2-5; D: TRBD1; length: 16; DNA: TGTGCCAGCAGTTCCCCGGGGACAGGGAAAAAAGAGACCCAGTACTTC; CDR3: CASSSPGTGKKETQYF
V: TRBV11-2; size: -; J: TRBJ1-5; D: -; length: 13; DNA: TGTGCCAGCAGCCCGGGGCCGGGTCAGCCCCAGCATTTT; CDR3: CASSPGPGQPQHF
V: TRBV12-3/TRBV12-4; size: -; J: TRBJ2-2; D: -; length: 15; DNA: TGTGCCAGCCTCCCATATGGATCGAACACCGGGGAGCTGTTTTTT; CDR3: CASLPYGSNTGELFF
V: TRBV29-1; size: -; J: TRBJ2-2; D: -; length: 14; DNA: TGCAGCGCCCGGAGAGGGGTAGGCACCGGGGAGCTGTTTTTT; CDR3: CSARRGVGTGELFF
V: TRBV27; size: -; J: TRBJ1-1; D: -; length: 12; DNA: TGTGCCAGCCGTTGGGGCAACACTGAAGCTTTCTTT; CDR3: CASRWGNTEAFF
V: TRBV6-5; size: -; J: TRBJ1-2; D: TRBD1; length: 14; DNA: TGTGCCAGCAGTTACCTACAGGGGGCGGGTGGCTACACCTTC; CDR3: CASSYLQGAGGYTF
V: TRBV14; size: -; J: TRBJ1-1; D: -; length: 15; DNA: TGTGCCAGCAGCCAAGTAAGGGGGTGGAACACTGAAGCTTTCTTT; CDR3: CASSQVRGWNTEAFF
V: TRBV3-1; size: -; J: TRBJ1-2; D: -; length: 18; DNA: TGTGCCAGCAGCCAAGGGTTCCAGGGTCCTACAGCTAACTATGGCTACACCTTC; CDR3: CASSQGFQGPTANYGYTF
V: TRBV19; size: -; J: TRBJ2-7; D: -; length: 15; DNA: TGTGCCAGTAGTATGTCTCCCACTGCGGTCTACGAGCAGTACTTC; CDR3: CASSMSPTAVYEQYF
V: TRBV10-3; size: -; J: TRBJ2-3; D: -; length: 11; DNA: TGTGCCATCGCTCGCACAGATACGCAGTATTTT; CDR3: CAIARTDTQYF
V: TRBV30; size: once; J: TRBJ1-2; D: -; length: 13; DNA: TGTGCCTGGAGTGAAGTTCCTATTGGGGGCTACACCTTC; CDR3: CAWSEVPIGGYTF
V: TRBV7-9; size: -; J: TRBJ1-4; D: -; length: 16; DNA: TGTGCCAGCAGCTCCCGGGGGTCCGCAACTAATGAAAAACTGTTTTTT; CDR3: CASSSRGSATNEKLFF
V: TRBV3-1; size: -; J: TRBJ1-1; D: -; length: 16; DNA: TGTGCCAGCAGCCGGGCCCTAGGCAGGAGGAACACTGAAGCTTTCTTT; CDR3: CASSRALGRRNTEAFF
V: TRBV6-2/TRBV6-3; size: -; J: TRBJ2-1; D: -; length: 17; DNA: TGTGCCAGCAGTTCGCAAAAGGTCTGGCCAACCTACAATGAGCAGTTCTTC; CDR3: CASSSQKVWPTYNEQFF